The 19 T cell receptor beta chains in this list originate from one sample, sequenced in a study of radiotherapy plus CTLA-4 blockade in lung cancer. Sequencing used immunoSEQ multiplex PCR; TCRdb keeps in-frame clones, though not all of them. The sample has more than 75,000 clones, roughly 85% seen once. The sequenced sample was peripheral blood, obtained from a patient treated with radiotherapy plus ipilimumab. The source of these receptors is a human donor with non-small cell lung cancer that progressed on radiotherapy plus ipilimumab.

Only a few counts were recorded for this clone. The chain couples TRBV30 to TRBJ2-3; D possibly corresponds to TRBD2 (6 bases). The length of the CDR3 is 15 residues. V lost 5 bases to trimming and J lost 1 base, with 16 bases between them. Germline CDR1 and CDR2: GTSNPN and SVGIG (reference sequence). The CDR3 loop is CAWSRPQRGTDTQYF. As DNA, the CDR3 is TGTGCCTGGTCCCGCCCTCAGCGGGGCACAGATACGCAGTATTTT.

This clone was observed a handful of times. The chain uses TRBV6-1 and TRBJ1-5; the D is unclear. Trimming took off 5 bases at V and 3 bases at J, with 5 bases between the two ends. Germline V lookup: CDR1 MNHNS, CDR2 SASEGT. This CDR3 contains 12 residues. The CDR3 DNA sequence: TGTGCCAGCAGTACCCTCAATCAGCCCCAGCATTTT. As protein: CASSTLNQPQHF.

The table lists this clone with a few counts. The CDR3: CASSPWTGDGGNQPQHF. CDR3 bases: TGTGCCAGCAGCCCCTGGACAGGTGATGGGGGCAATCAGCCCCAGCATTTT. The V and J genes are TRBV7-9 and TRBJ1-5, with 7 bases that match TRBD1. Germline values: CDR1 SEHNR, CDR2 FQNEAQ (reference sequence). This CDR3 comprises 17 residues. V lost 5 bases to trimming and J lost 2 bases; unmatched junction nucleotides: 12.

This clone was seen a few times. The chain uses TRBV30 and TRBJ2-2; D remains unclear. V gave up 0 bases and J gave up 8 bases, with 10 bases separating them. Germline CDR1 and CDR2: GTSNPN and SVGIG (reference sequence). The CDR3 runs to 13 residues. CDR3 nucleotide sequence: TGTGCCTGGAGTGTTCAAGGATCGGGGGAGCTGTTTTTT. This sequence encodes CAWSVQGSGELFF.

The rearrangement links TRBV5-4 to TRBJ1-4; D is undetermined. Trimming cost V 4 bases and J 2 bases, with 3 bases left between them. The germline CDR1 and CDR2 sequences are SGHNT and YYREEE (reference sequence). The CDR3 contains 12 residues. The CDR3 DNA sequence: TGTGCCAGCAGCGGCACTAATGAAAAACTGTTTTTT. The encoded protein is CASSGTNEKLFF. Using reference TRBV5-4 and TRBJ1-4 for the parts outside the CDR3, the full variable domain is ETGVTQSPTHLIKTRGQQVTLRCSSQSGHNTVSWYQQALGQGPQFIFQYYREEENGRGNFPPRFSGLQFPNYSSELNVNALELDDSALYLCASSGTNEKLFFGSGTQLSVL.

This chain links TRBV27 with TRBJ2-7; D might be TRBD1 or TRBD2, each matching 5 bases. V dropped 2 bases and J dropped 1 base, with 12 bases sitting between them. From germline, CDR1 is MNHEY and CDR2 SMNVEV (reference sequence). This CDR3 contains 15 residues. Written as DNA, the CDR3 is TGTGCCAGCAGTTTAGGGGGTAGCGCATCCTACGAGCAGTACTTC. This translates into CASSLGGSASYEQYF.

In nucleotides, the CDR3 is TGTGCCAGCAGCTCAGCCCGGGTCAAAGAGACCCAGTACTTC. Translated, it gives CASSSARVKETQYF. V gene TRBV7-9 combines with J gene TRBJ2-5; D unclear. CDR1 is SEHNR, CDR2 FQNEAQ, per germline (reference sequence). CDR3 length: 14 residues. V dropped 4 bases and J dropped 3 bases, with 12 bases sitting between them.

J is TRBJ2-5 and V is TRBV27; 8 nucleotides align to TRBD2. The germline gives CDR1 MNHEY, CDR2 SMNVEV (reference sequence). CDR3 length: 15 amino acids. Trimming removed 7 bases from V and 5 bases from J; junction bases left unmatched: 12. CDR3 DNA: TGTGCCAGCAAAGGGGGGGGACTAGTTGGGGAGACCCAGTACTTC. Its translation: CASKGGGLVGETQYF.

The rearrangement links TRBV2 to TRBJ1-5, with 9 positions matching TRBD1. The V gene's germline CDR1 is SNHLY and CDR2 FYNNEI. After removal of 6 bases from V and 1 base from J, the junction contained 4 bases not matched to a gene. CDR3 length: 15 residues. This CDR3 is CASSNDRGSNQPQHF. The CDR3 DNA reads as TGTGCCAGCAGCAATGACAGGGGGAGCAATCAGCCCCAGCATTTT.

The rearrangement links TRBV6-5 to TRBJ2-5; 7 positions match TRBD1. There are 15 residues in the CDR3. J gave up 5 bases and V 0 bases, and 6 bases lay outside the gene matches. From germline, CDR1 is MNHEY and CDR2 SVGAGI. The CDR3 spells CASSYSTGPGETQYF. The CDR3 DNA sequence: TGTGCCAGCAGTTACTCGACAGGGCCGGGGGAGACCCAGTACTTC.

A remark on this clone: Sequence at one end of the junction differs from germline and may be a read error. The chain recombines TRBV4-1 with TRBJ2-7, with 8 positions matching TRBD1. The CDR3 extends over 14 amino acids. Germline V gives CDR1 MGHRA, CDR2 YSYEKL. The CDR3 spells CASSQELAETGGGW. The CDR3 DNA follows: TGCGCCAGCAGCCAAGAATTGGCGGAAACAGGGGGAGGTTGG.

This chain's CDR3 is CASSLAGAQSQPQHF. DNA of the CDR3: TGTGCCAGCAGCTTGGCTGGGGCGCAGAGTCAGCCCCAGCATTTT. The chain combines TRBV5-6 with TRBJ1-5; D is possibly TRBD1 (5 bases). Germline V lookup: CDR1 SGHDT, CDR2 YYEEEE. The CDR3 loop spans 15 amino acids. The germline V and J ends were trimmed by 0 bases and 6 bases, with 13 bases remaining between them.

This chain uses TRBV7-2 with TRBJ2-1; no definite D call. The CDR3 runs to 16 residues. Germline V gene lookup returns CDR1 SGHTA and CDR2 FQGNSA. The ends were cut back, 2 bases at V and 0 bases at J, with 11 bases in the middle. In nucleotides, the CDR3 is TGTGCCAGCAGCTTATTTCTGGGATCCTCCTACAATGAGCAGTTCTTC. Protein product: CASSLFLGSSYNEQFF.

The chain has TRBV11-2 and TRBJ2-7; tentative D call: TRBD1 (6 bases). This CDR3 contains 14 residues. The V gene's germline CDR1 is SGHAT and CDR2 FQNNGV. Trimming pared 5 bases from V and 2 bases from J, leaving 13 bases between. The CDR3, as DNA: TGTGCCAGCAGCCTAGGGACACAGACCTACGAGCAGTACGTC. It is translated as CASSLGTQTYEQYV.

The chain combines TRBV5-1 with TRBJ2-1, with 16 bases aligning to TRBD2. V shed 5 bases, J shed 9 bases, and the junction held 14 bases outside the gene matches. This CDR3 is 18 amino acids long. The V gene's germline CDR1 is SGHRS and CDR2 YFSETQ. CDR3 sequence (DNA): TGCGCCAGCAGTAAGGGAGGGACTAGCGGGAGGGCCGCAGGTGAGCAGTTCTTC. It specifies CASSKGGTSGRAAGEQFF. Drawing the rest from reference TRBV5-1 and TRBJ2-1, the complete variable domain is KAGVTQTPRYLIKTRGQQVTLSCSPISGHRSVSWYQQTPGQGLQFLFEYFSETQRNKGNFPGRFSGRQFSNSRSEMNVSTLELGDSALYLCASSKGGTSGRAAGEQFFGPGTRLTVL.

This sequence joins TRBV11-2 and TRBJ2-2, with unresolved D. This CDR3 has 12 residues. Trimming pared 1 base from V and 7 bases from J, leaving 4 bases between. Germline CDR1 is SGHAT and CDR2 is FQNNGV. CDR3 in DNA: TGTGCCAGCAGCTTAGGAGTCGGGGAGCTGTTTTTT. Amino acids: CASSLGVGELFF. The whole variable domain, remainder taken from reference TRBV11-2 and TRBJ2-2, is EAGVAQSPRYKIIEKRQSVAFWCNPISGHATLYWYQQILGQGPKLLIQFQNNGVVDDSQLPKDRFSAERLKGVDSTLKIQPAKLEDSAVYLCASSLGVGELFFGEGSRLTVL.

J is TRBJ1-1 and V is TRBV6-8; D call uncertain. V lost 8 bases and J 1 base, leaving 5 bases between the germline ends. The CDR3 totals 11 residues. Germline loops: CDR1 MNHGY, CDR2 SAAAGT. Here the CDR3 reads CASPANTEAFF. In DNA form, the CDR3 reads TGTGCCAGCCCGGCGAACACTGAAGCTTTCTTT.

The chain is built from TRBV28 and TRBJ2-5; 7 nucleotides agree with TRBD1. The trim removed 2 bases at V and 2 bases at J, leaving 5 bases unmatched. CDR3 size: 15 residues. Germline CDR1 and CDR2: MDHEN and SYDVKM. CDR3 in amino acids: CASSLLMDRQETQYF. CDR3 coding DNA: TGTGCCAGCAGTTTACTAATGGACAGGCAAGAGACCCAGTACTTC.

V is TRBV10-3 and J is TRBJ1-4, with 7 bases fitting TRBD1. The germline gives CDR1 ENHRY, CDR2 SYGVKD. Trimming at V came to 2 bases and at J to 5 bases, leaving 8 bases not matched to a gene. There are 16 residues in the CDR3. The chain's CDR3 is CAISEIRGQSNEKLFF. Here the CDR3 DNA reads TGTGCCATCAGTGAGATTAGGGGGCAATCAAATGAAAAACTGTTTTTT.